Presented here are 11 T cell receptor beta chains from one specimen sequenced in a study of vaccination effects on CD4 cells after COVID-19. These receptors have no known antigen. Assay used: immunoSEQ multiplex PCR; TCRdb lists only in-frame clones, some missing. The table shows about 24,000 clones, with about 72% occurring only once. Within the ViraFEST assay, antigen-specific CD4+ T cells underwent expansion with viral peptide pools prior to sequencing. The culture ran for 10 days, and then CD4+ T cells were isolated. SARS-CoV-2 infection was confirmed by PCR in the person between March and December 2020. The specimen comprised CD4+ T cells from PBMCs cultured with SARS-CoV-2 spike peptides, sampled before COVID-19 vaccination. The source is a human donor who had a prior SARS-CoV-2 infection.

The rearrangement links TRBV29-1 to TRBJ2-3, with 11 nucleotides matching TRBD2. Germline V gene sequence: CDR1 SQVTM, CDR2 ANQGSEA. CDR3 size: 18 residues. The trim removed 6 bases at V and 2 bases at J, leaving 16 bases unmatched. CDR3 coding DNA: TGCAGCGTGACCGGACTAGCGGGTCGACACCCGAACACAGATACGCAGTATTTT. It codes for CSVTGLAGRHPNTDTQYF.

This clone was picked up one time. The chain employs TRBV5-1 and TRBJ2-5, with TRBD2 as a possible D gene (5 bases). Between the trimmed V and J ends, which lost 0 bases and 3 bases, there was a span of 9 bases. CDR1 SGHRS and CDR2 YFSETQ come from the germline V gene. The CDR3 is 14 residues long. CDR3 sequence reads: CASSLGGGKETQYF. CDR3 sequence (DNA): TGCGCCAGCAGCTTGGGTGGAGGCAAAGAGACCCAGTACTTC.

The chain recombines TRBV30 with TRBJ1-2; D unclear. Germline CDR1 reads GTSNPN; CDR2 reads SVGIG (reference sequence). CDR3 length: 15 residues. V lost 0 bases to trimming and J lost 4 bases, with 15 bases between them. The CDR3 DNA reads as TGTGCCTGGAGTGTACGTCCCGGTGCCTCCTATGGCTACACCTTC. Protein: CAWSVRPGASYGYTF.

This clone has a handful of counts. The V gene is TRBV7-9, the J gene TRBJ2-1; 9 nucleotides agree with TRBD2. J was trimmed by 10 bases and V by 5 bases; bases with no gene match: 18. Germline V gene data show CDR1 as SEHNR and CDR2 as FQNEAQ (reference sequence). The length of the CDR3 is 17 residues. The CDR3 sequence: CASSPTGVSGSRGEQFF. The CDR3 DNA reads TGTGCCAGCAGCCCGACGGGGGTTAGCGGGAGCCGCGGAGAGCAGTTCTTC.

This clone came up once. CDR3 sequence (DNA): TGTGCCAGCAGCGCGATGTTCCGGGACGGCACCGGGGAGCTGTTTTTT. Encoded protein: CASSAMFRDGTGELFF. V gene TRBV5-5 combines with J gene TRBJ2-2; D may correspond to TRBD1 or TRBD2 (5 bases each). The germline V gene encodes CDR1 SGHKS and CDR2 YYEKEE (reference sequence). Trimming stripped 4 bases from V and 4 bases from J, with 17 bases between. CDR3 length: 16 amino acids.

This clone is hyperexpanded within its sample. This chain uses TRBV9 with TRBJ1-2; D not certain. Germline V gene sequence: CDR1 SGDLS, CDR2 YYNGEE. The CDR3 length is 14 residues. V lost 3 bases, J lost 9 bases, and 18 bases lay in between. CDR3 protein: CASSARGDGLSYTF. The CDR3 DNA sequence: TGTGCCAGCAGCGCACGGGGAGATGGGTTAAGCTACACCTTC.

V is TRBV5-4 and J is TRBJ1-1; D ambiguous. The V gene lost 0 bases and the J gene lost 1 base, with 10 bases spanning the gap. The CDR3 is made up of 15 amino acids. CDR1 SGHNT and CDR2 YYREEE come from the germline V gene (reference sequence). The CDR3 DNA follows: TGTGCCAGCAGCTTGGCCGCTCGTGGGAACACTGAAGCTTTCTTT. Translated, it gives CASSLAARGNTEAFF.

This clone was seen a few times. The gene calls are TRBV5-1 and TRBJ1-3; unclear D gene. The CDR3 consists of 16 residues. From germline, CDR1 is SGHRS and CDR2 YFSETQ. The V and J ends lost 4 bases and 1 base respectively, with 15 bases between them. The CDR3 bases are TGCGCCAGCAGCGTGACTGATCCCGGGTCTGGAAACACCATATATTTT. As protein: CASSVTDPGSGNTIYF.

The gene calls are TRBV18 and TRBJ1-4; D is uncertain. The CDR3 length is 14 residues. CDR1 KGHSH and CDR2 LQKENI come from the germline V gene. V was trimmed by 0 bases and J by 2 bases, leaving 4 bases between them. CDR3 amino acids: CASSPPGTNEKLFF. The CDR3 DNA reads TGTGCCAGCTCACCACCAGGGACTAATGAAAAACTGTTTTTT.

V gene TRBV29-1 combines with J gene TRBJ2-1; 10 bases agree with TRBD1. The CDR3 sequence is 14 residues long. CDR1 and CDR2 (germline): SQVTM, ANQGSEA. The J segment lost 6 bases and the V segment lost 1 base, leaving 3 bases of the junction unmatched. This chain's CDR3 is CSVEGDRGLNEQFF. CDR3 nucleotide sequence: TGCAGCGTTGAAGGGGACAGGGGACTCAATGAGCAGTTCTTC.

This clone appeared a few times. This chain connects TRBV2 to TRBJ2-7; D call uncertain. V lost 6 bases and J lost 5, with 14 bases in between. The germline gives CDR1 SNHLY, CDR2 FYNNEI. The CDR3 totals 13 residues. The CDR3 here is CASRRRTPDEQYF. The CDR3 DNA follows: TGTGCCAGCAGAAGGCGGACCCCTGACGAGCAGTACTTC.